The subject of this entry is one TCR beta chain. This clone was seen just once. It lacks a known antigen. No per-base quality is available; no much larger clone lies one base away. The germline V gene sets CDR1 to SGDLS and CDR2 to YYNGEE. The CDR3 spans 15 residues, from the cysteine through the phenylalanine. The only DNA kept is the CDR3, 45 bases in frame from the first base. The junction shows trimming of 5 bases on V and 0 bases on J, plus 9 bases between the germline ends. These data belong to a study of cytomegalovirus exposure and HLA in healthy donors (dated by TCRdb to 2016 to 2017). As for the study more broadly: In an earlier analysis of about 560 of the donors, 276 Gb of sequence data and 90 million to 120 million unique TCR beta sequences from 180 million or so T cells were reported. Approximately 310 gigabases of sequencing data and approximately 84 million unique TCR sequences were included in an early release covering about 700 HLA-typed donors. The genetic ancestry cluster associated with self-reported Caucasian donors included 81% of the roughly 400 genotyped donors. The aim of the study was to test whether cataloging public T cell receptors could identify signatures of past pathogen exposure. The study used immunosequencing to profile the T cell repertoires of several hundred subjects and linked those repertoires to cytomegalovirus serostatus. Along with the roughly 700-subject first cohort, a separate validation cohort of roughly 110 different subjects was used. To predict cytomegalovirus infection status, the study brought together high-throughput TCR immunosequencing, statistical association of individual TCRs with disease status, and machine learning. In a later analysis, previously published TCR beta repertoires from 670 or so donors were re-analyzed and high-resolution HLA genotyping was added so that TCR occurrence patterns could be studied. The later analysis used no new phenotypic data to find candidate immune exposures, relying instead on TCR beta sequences and their occurrence across donors. In an earlier analysis of roughly 540 of the donors, high-throughput TCR beta sequencing was used to judge whether each TCR beta V gene segment behaved as functional or pseudogenic. Alongside the repertoire data, information on donor age, sex, ethnicity and CMV serostatus was compiled. A later genetic analysis used genome-wide SNP genotypes for about 65% of the 666 donors, treating that subset as a discovery cohort. Every repertoire in the discovery cohort had been generated on one and the same sequencing platform. HLA typing covered class I and class II loci at four-digit resolution. The number of donors typed differed by locus, with roughly 620-630 for A, B, C, DRB1 and DQB1, more than 500 for DQA1, approximately 570 for DPA1, and 450 to 480 for DPB1. Because of strong linkage in the cohort, roughly five DR-DQ haplotypes were treated as single units for association and clustering. Among roughly 370 genotyped donors of the cohort, an average of 235,054 unique TCR beta nucleotide sequences were sequenced per donor, roughly 18% of them non-productive. Study-wide findings and limitations: Across donors, most TCR sequences were observed very rarely, whereas some public TCRs were present in many individuals. In a later genetic analysis, fewer N-insertions in productive TCRs were reported among donors in an Asian-associated ancestry cluster than the roughly 700-donor mean. A cluster of highly shared sequence variants was judged likely to represent a technical artifact of the sequencing pipeline. According to a later analysis, TCR association rates differed among HLA loci, with DRB1 alleles showing the most associated TCRs and HLA-C alleles showing the fewest. An association between a missense DCLRE1C variant and V-gene and J-gene trimming of TCR beta chains was found in a later genetic analysis and replicated in an independent cohort. Immune exposure information for the cohort was limited to CMV serostatus. A further reported finding was that TCR beta sequences accurately predicted the HLA-A and HLA-B alleles for most subjects in the first cohort. According to a later analysis, parvovirus B19, influenza, CMV and Epstein-Barr virus appeared linked to several top co-occurrence clusters. A later analysis found that most CMV-associated TCR beta chains appeared HLA-restricted, with HLA associations seemingly driven largely by CMV exposure. The classifier was reported to diagnose cytomegalovirus status with high specificity and sensitivity in both the original cohort and the validation cohort. Assigning TCR associations to individual alleles was difficult when HLA alleles, especially DR and DQ, strongly co-occurred. Because the 87-base-pair reads could not distinguish some IMGT-functional V segments, including TRBV6-2 and TRBV6-3, those segments were excluded. In a later analysis, HLA-associated TCR beta chains were found to be more clonally expanded and to have lower generation probabilities than equally common non-associated chains. The authors suggested that the approach could potentially be generalized to other disease states and immunological phenotypes. A few of the identified cytomegalovirus-associated TCR beta chains were confirmed in vitro to be specific for cytomegalovirus antigens. In the study, some 160 TCR beta chains were listed as associated with cytomegalovirus. An earlier analysis of several hundred of the donors showed that most TCR beta V segments appeared in productive rearrangements either about 87% or about 30% of the time, which broadly matched IMGT annotations. The presence/absence analyses assumed that sequencing depth was roughly uniform across donors, and that assumption may not be true. At a false discovery rate of 0.05, a later analysis linked 16,000 or so TCR beta sequences to specific HLA alleles. The cohort was sequenced for TCR beta chains only, and without alpha or paired-chain data the features that could be detected were limited. Because counts were too low, about 15 rarely observed V segments, including chromosome 9 orphons, were left out of the earlier analysis of about 620 of the donors. Linkage disequilibrium might explain the correlated functional status among segregating V segments, but an unknown experimental factor could not be ruled out. Because HLA typing was missing for some donors at each locus, association tests included only the typed subset.

Library preparation employed the immunoSEQ multiplex PCR assay. The multiplex PCR relied on a mix of 60 forward primers for TCR Vbeta segments and 13 reverse primers for TCR Jbeta segments. The CDR3 region of rearranged TCR beta genes was amplified from genomic DNA with a multiplex PCR assay. On the Illumina HiSeq System, the amplified TCR beta libraries were sequenced as 87-base-pair reads. The study's processing was this. A later analysis tallied approximately 87 million unique TCR beta chains across the 666 repertoires, and about 12 million of those chains were shared by two or more donors. To remove PCR and sequencing errors, raw reads were error-corrected and collapsed into unique sequences using a nearest-neighbor algorithm that merged closely related sequences. Alignment of CDR3 sequences to IMGT reference sequences was used to assign V, D and J gene segments. For a sequence to be retained, a match of at least six nucleotides to both a V gene segment and a J gene segment was required. A rearrangement was called productive if the CDR3 had no stop codons and remained in frame with V and J, and every other rearrangement was called non-productive. CDR3 was defined according to IMGT convention as the region running from the second conserved V-encoded cysteine to the conserved J-encoded phenylalanine. The earlier analysis of some 550 of the donors excluded any sequence lacking an unambiguous match to a single V gene segment. An earlier analysis of several hundred of the donors called V segments functional above 56.7% productive rearrangements and segregating when the between-donor standard deviation exceeded 5%. A statistical classification framework was built to diagnose cytomegalovirus status from the catalog of TCR beta chain sequences. V and J gene assignment, in a later analysis, came from comparing TCR nucleotide sequences with IMGT/GENE-DB human TR gene sequences. In a later analysis, CDR3 sequences and most-parsimonious VDJ recombination scenarios were assigned using the TCRdist pipeline. In a later analysis, each TCR beta chain was defined by its CDR3 amino acid sequence together with its V-gene family, and reads without a unique V-gene family were excluded. In a later analysis, approximately 640 highly shared, low-generation-probability nucleotide sequences were removed to address suspected cross-contamination and a sequencing artifact. In a later analysis, a clonal expansion index was calculated for each public chain from normalized within-repertoire ranks of inferred template counts. Generation probabilities in a later analysis came from a VDJ recombination model fitted to out-of-frame rearrangements, and those results were checked against IGoR. In a later analysis, TCR-TCR, TCR-HLA and TCR-CMV co-occurrence was scored with hypergeometric tests, and a repertoire-size bias correction was applied to TCR pairs. In a later analysis, false discovery rates were estimated by permuting HLA or CMV assignments 20 times. A later analysis grouped co-occurring TCRs with DBSCAN, adding TCRdist sequence similarity when clustering within HLA-allele-positive subsets. Repertoires with fewer than 30,000 or more than 120,000 public chains, plus five repertoires with anomalous nucleotide sharing, were excluded from co-occurrence clustering. The immuneACCESS repertoire file appears here via TCRdb, limited to in-frame rearrangements. These files lack a portion of the clones; in checked studies, under half of the deficit traces to unresolved V genes, and the cause of the others is not known. V, J and clone size reflect that table, while D and trimming were determined from the DNA. The sample contains some 120,000 clones, about 83% of them found a single time. The ten largest clones capture around 3.7% of the sample.

The cohort consisted of 600 to 700 healthy bone marrow donors. At the time of sampling, every cohort member was nominally healthy, though immune exposures that went unrecorded were likely present. The donor was CMV seronegative and was included in the group of 352 seronegative cohort members. Each donor provided a peripheral blood sample, and peripheral blood mononuclear cells were used for TCR beta sequencing. Genomic DNA extraction from the blood cell samples was performed with the Qiagen DNeasy Blood Extraction Kit. Sequences were obtained from PBMCs. The rearranged chain carries TRBV9 and TRBJ2-6; TRBD2 is possibly the D segment (6 matching bases). The sequence was obtained from a man aged 30 to 45 in good health and CMV-seronegative. In nucleotides, the sequence is TGTGCCAGCAGTGGGGAGGTCTCTGGGGCCAACGTCCTGACTTTC. Translated, this is CASSGEVSGANVLTF.